Reported below is one TCR beta chain. What it binds is unknown. The germline V gene encodes CDR1 KGHSH and CDR2 LQKENI. Trimming stripped 3 bases from V and 9 bases from J, with 5 bases between. The CDR3 loop spans 11 amino acids. The data belong to a study of lymphopenia after photon versus proton radiotherapy. Study-level findings and limits: Survival link was tested only in deceased patients; proton benefit remains a possibility. After lymphocyte nadir, photon-treated repertoires showed oligoclonal expansion, especially CD8+ Temra. Photon-treated patients lost naive T cells and TCR diversity; proton-treated stayed stable.

The table came from immunoSEQ multiplex PCR; TCRdb's copy has only in-frame clones and leaves some out. This table holds about 58,000 clones, around 84% found once. This TCR derives from a man between 60 and 70 years old with pancreatic cancer. Sequences were derived from peripheral blood, sampled from a patient treated with proton-based radiotherapy. The V and J genes are TRBV18 and TRBJ2-2, with no clear D. This CDR3 is CASSPGWELFF. DNA of the CDR3: TGTGCCAGCTCACCCGGGTGGGAGCTGTTTTTT.